This T cell receptor beta chain was recorded in a study of shared clonotypes between healthy human individuals. Under the authors' procedure: Filtering was not the same, since immunoSEQ gave junction-only sequences without quality scores. Sequencing was performed with immunoSEQ multiplex PCR; in TCRdb, only in-frame clones are kept and a portion is missing. That table gives V, J and clone size, and the DNA gave D and trimming. The sample includes millions of clones, more than 80% seen only once; the top ten take under 0.15%. Points on this clone: Antigen specificity is unknown.

General study findings and limits: Relative to memory subsets, naive subsets generally showed larger estimated richness. The study sampled only blood, and tissue repertoires likely differ.

CDR3 size: 16 residues. Sequenced material: naive CD4+ T cells sorted from blood. Subset noted: CD45RA+ positively selected. This rearrangement joins TRBV21-1 to TRBJ2-3. TRBV21-1 is deemed a pseudogene. The receptor was derived from a man younger than 35 in good health. The CDR3 DNA sequence: TGTGCCAGCAGCAAAGGGCATTCGAGTAGCACAGATACGCAGTATTTT. Translated, it gives CASSKGHSSSTDTQYF.